The 22 T cell receptor beta chains given below trace back to one sample, sequenced in a study of blood T cells in healthy people across ages (dated by TCRdb to between 2014 and 2016). Libraries were constructed by 5' RACE. TCRdb names Illumina HiSeq 2500 as the instrument used. A second PCR of about 6 to 12 cycles was run with a J-beta primer mix and a sample-barcoded 5' primer. In TCRdb, the public reads were trimmed at Q25 with fastp and aligned with MiXCR, with productive beta chains retained. Entries that share a CDR3 protein sequence are merged under the most common genes and DNA. In this sample the table shows roughly 800,000 distinct CDR3 sequences, nearly 60% of which occur a single time. About 20% of the sample belongs to the ten largest clones. Input material: blood. Receptor source: a man younger than 40 in good health.

The rearrangement joins TRBV25-1 to TRBJ1-2; TRBD1 might be the D (6 bases). The CDR3 length is 13 residues. Trimming took off 7 bases at V and 5 bases at J, with 14 bases between the two ends. Germline assignment: CDR1 MGHDK and CDR2 SYGVNS. CDR3 nucleotides: TGTGCCAGCAATCTTGGGGGGACATATGGCTACACCTTC. The encoded protein is CASNLGGTYGYTF.

V and J are TRBV7-2 and TRBJ2-3; 9 bases match TRBD1. Per the germline V gene, CDR1 is SGHTA and CDR2 is FQGNSA. The V and J ends lost 4 bases and 5 bases, in that order; junction bases with no gene match: 4. The CDR3 consists of 14 residues. In DNA form, the CDR3 reads TGTGCCAGCAGCTCTGACAGGGGGAGAGATACGCAGTATTTT. Translating it yields CASSSDRGRDTQYF.

CDR3 sequence: CASSVAAGTTYEQFF. The CDR3 DNA is TGTGCCAGCAGCGTAGCGGCGGGAACTACGTATGAGCAGTTCTTC. The chain recombines TRBV9 with TRBJ2-1, with a weak D call TRBD2 (6 bases). The ends were cut back, 0 bases at V and 8 bases at J, with 15 bases in the middle. CDR1 and CDR2 from the germline V gene are SGDLS and YYNGEE. The length of the CDR3 is 15 residues.

The chain recombines TRBV27 with TRBJ2-1; unclear D gene. Germline V gene lookup returns CDR1 MNHEY and CDR2 SMNVEV (reference sequence). This CDR3 region has 13 residues. Trimming removed 3 bases at V and 9 bases at J, with 12 bases between. The CDR3 loop reads CASSFTEAFEQFF. The DNA for the CDR3 is TGTGCCAGCAGTTTCACAGAGGCATTTGAGCAGTTCTTC.

The chain joins TRBV7-6 to TRBJ1-4; weak D call: TRBD1 (5 bases). This CDR3 has 16 residues. V gave up 1 base and J gave up 5 bases, with 14 bases separating them. CDR1 and CDR2 from the germline V gene are SGHVS and FNYEAQ. The CDR3 loop is CASSLGSYRQNEKLFF. The CDR3 DNA sequence: TGTGCCAGCAGCTTAGGTTCGTACAGGCAGAATGAAAAACTGTTTTTT.

The J gene is TRBJ2-5, the V gene TRBV9; D is ambiguous. Gene TRBJ2-7 matches the end of the DNA better, so the J call may be wrong. Germline values: CDR1 SGDLS, CDR2 YYNGEE. This CDR3 has 13 residues. The CDR3 DNA is TGTGCCAGTAGCCGAAGTAGCTTCAACGAGCAGTACTTC. Amino acids: CASSRSSFNEQYF.

The chain has TRBV12-5 and TRBJ2-1; the D gene is possibly TRBD2 (5 bases). Trimming shortened V by 3 bases and J by 12 bases, and 18 bases separated the two germline ends. Looked up from germline, CDR1 is LGHNT and CDR2 is FRNRAP. CDR3 size: 14 residues. The CDR3 is CASGFRGIVIGQFF. CDR3 DNA sequence: TGTGCTAGTGGTTTTCGGGGTATCGTAATCGGGCAGTTCTTC.

The chain carries TRBV30 and TRBJ2-7, with 10 positions matching TRBD2. The CDR3 extends over 14 amino acids. Germline assignment: CDR1 GTSNPN and CDR2 SVGIG (reference sequence). With 0 bases clipped from V and 3 bases from J, the junction kept 2 bases outside the gene matches. This CDR3 reads CAWSVRTSGYEQYF. CDR3 in DNA: TGTGCCTGGAGTGTACGGACTAGCGGCTACGAGCAGTACTTC.

This clonotype was found a few times. The rearrangement joins TRBV20-1 to TRBJ2-1, with D unresolved. The CDR3 runs to 16 residues. In germline, CDR1 is DFQATT, CDR2 SNEGSKA (reference sequence). V shed 0 bases and J shed 5 bases, with 17 bases lying between them. Here the CDR3 DNA reads TGCAGTGCTAGAGATCTTCAGTGGATAGTTGACAATGAGCAGTTCTTC. It encodes CSARDLQWIVDNEQFF.

This clonotype was picked up a small number of times. The chain uses TRBV7-2 and TRBJ2-5, with 9 nucleotides matching TRBD2. The V segment lost 5 bases and the J segment 7 bases; nucleotides outside the gene matches: 11. The CDR3 runs to 15 residues. From germline, CDR1 is SGHTA and CDR2 FQGNSA. CDR3 bases: TGTGCCAGCAGCAAATTAGCGGGGGCAGAGGGGACCCAGTACTTC. It is translated as CASSKLAGAEGTQYF.

The chain joins TRBV10-3 to TRBJ1-6; D possibly corresponds to TRBD1 (5 bases). V was pared by 7 bases and J by 8 bases, with 12 bases between. The germline V gene has CDR1 ENHRY and CDR2 SYGVKD. The length of the CDR3 is 13 residues. This CDR3 reads CAIKGREDSPLHF. The CDR3 DNA reads as TGTGCCATCAAGGGCAGGGAGGATTCACCCCTCCACTTT.

This clonotype was counted a few times. The rearrangement links TRBV12-3 or TRBV12-4 to TRBJ2-5; D gene uncertain. Trimming removed 3 bases at V and 1 base at J, with 6 bases between. The CDR3 has 13 amino acids. The CDR3 bases are TGTGCCAGCAGTTTTCAGCTCCAAGAGACCCAGTACTTC. Residues: CASSFQLQETQYF.

The chain links TRBV12-3 or TRBV12-4 to TRBJ2-3; TRBD2 matches 9 bases. There are 15 residues in the CDR3. V was pared by 2 bases and J by 5 bases, with 5 bases of the junction left unmatched. CDR3 coding DNA: TGTGCCAGCAGTTTAATTACTAGCGGGTTAGATACGCAGTATTTT. Its protein is CASSLITSGLDTQYF.

This clonotype occurred a few times. The V call is TRBV7-6, the J call TRBJ1-2; D uncertain. There are 13 residues in the CDR3. The V and J ends lost 10 bases and 5 bases respectively, with 17 bases between them. The V gene's germline CDR1 is SGHVS and CDR2 FNYEAQ. Written as DNA, the CDR3 is TGTGCCATCTCCCCGATCCTGGGGTATGGCTACACCTTC. Translating it yields CAISPILGYGYTF.

This clonotype was counted between two and nine times. The chain uses TRBV4-2 and TRBJ2-3; D possibly corresponds to TRBD1 (5 bases). V was cut by 3 bases and J by 5 bases, with 9 bases left in between. Per the germline V gene, CDR1 is LGHNA and CDR2 is YNFKEQ. The CDR3 consists of 13 residues. CDR3 sequence (DNA): TGTGCCAGCAGCCATCGTAGGGGAGATACGCAGTATTTT. It specifies CASSHRRGDTQYF.

CDR3 DNA sequence: TGTGCCATCAGTGACCCCAGCGGTGAATCCCATGAGCAGTTCTTC. This codes for CAISDPSGESHEQFF. The rearrangement joins TRBV10-3 to TRBJ2-1; D perhaps matches TRBD2 (5 bases). This CDR3 comprises 15 residues. Between the trimmed V and J ends, which lost 3 bases and 8 bases, there was a span of 17 bases. Germline V gene lookup returns CDR1 ENHRY and CDR2 SYGVKD.

The gene calls are TRBV29-1 and TRBJ2-1; unclear D gene. The CDR3 spans 13 residues. Looked up from germline, CDR1 is SQVTM and CDR2 is ANQGSEA. The V end lost 7 bases, the J end lost 10 bases, and 20 bases lay between the germline ends. Here the CDR3 reads CSGSEALTREQFF. Here the CDR3 DNA reads TGCAGCGGTTCTGAGGCCCTAACCAGAGAGCAGTTCTTC.

This chain joins TRBV15 and TRBJ2-1; D unclear. Germline V gene data show CDR1 as LNHNV and CDR2 as YYDKDF (reference sequence). The V end was cut by 2 bases, the J end by 5 bases, with 16 bases between. CDR3 length: 16 residues. This CDR3 reads CATSRSDPRLDNEQFF. The DNA for the CDR3 is TGTGCCACCAGCAGATCCGACCCCCGGCTTGACAATGAGCAGTTCTTC.

The chain recombines TRBV20-1 with TRBJ2-7; 7 nucleotides agree with TRBD1. Germline CDR1 DFQATT, CDR2 SNEGSKA (reference sequence). Trimming at V came to 5 bases and at J to 7 bases, leaving 8 bases not matched to a gene. This CDR3 is built from 12 residues. Here the CDR3 DNA reads TGCAGTGCTGGGGGACAGCACAATGAGCAGTACTTC. This codes for CSAGGQHNEQYF.

V usage is TRBV5-5 and J usage is TRBJ2-1, with a possible D match to TRBD1 (6 bases). The V gene's germline CDR1 is SGHKS and CDR2 YYEKEE (reference sequence). CDR3 length equals 14 residues. The ends were cut back, 0 bases at V and 13 bases at J, with 17 bases in the middle. The CDR3 region is CASSLEGQGWVQFF. The CDR3 region has the DNA TGTGCCAGCAGCTTGGAGGGGCAGGGGTGGGTTCAGTTCTTC.

The chain is built from TRBV12-3 or TRBV12-4 and TRBJ1-4; unclear D gene. This CDR3 spans 11 amino acids. The V gene lost 11 bases and the J gene lost 6 bases, with 10 bases spanning the gap. CDR3 amino acids: CASRRDEKLFF. For the CDR3, the DNA is TGTGCCTCCCGGAGGGATGAAAAACTGTTTTTT.

The chain carries TRBV7-9 and TRBJ2-5; D ambiguous. Trimming stripped 3 bases from V and 0 bases from J, with 11 bases between. The CDR3 is made up of 15 amino acids. Germline V CDR1 and CDR2: SEHNR, FQNEAQ (reference sequence). CDR3 DNA: TGTGCCAGCAGCTTGAACCTAGGTTACCAAGAGACCCAGTACTTC. Its protein is CASSLNLGYQETQYF.